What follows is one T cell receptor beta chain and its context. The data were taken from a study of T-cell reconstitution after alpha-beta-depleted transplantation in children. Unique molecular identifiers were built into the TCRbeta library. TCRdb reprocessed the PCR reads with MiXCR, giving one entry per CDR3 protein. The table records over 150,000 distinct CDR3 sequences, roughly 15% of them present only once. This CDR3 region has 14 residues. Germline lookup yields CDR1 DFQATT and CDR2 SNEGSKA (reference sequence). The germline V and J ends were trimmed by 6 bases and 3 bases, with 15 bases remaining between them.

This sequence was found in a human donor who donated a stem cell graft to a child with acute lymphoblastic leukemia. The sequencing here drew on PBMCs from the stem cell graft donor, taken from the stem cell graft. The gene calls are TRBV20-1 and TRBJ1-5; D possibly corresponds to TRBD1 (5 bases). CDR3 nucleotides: TGCAGTGCCAAGGGACGTACGGCCAATCAGCCCCAGCATTTT. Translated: CSAKGRTANQPQHF.